The entry below gives a single T cell receptor beta chain sequence along with its context. Antigen specificity is unknown. This specimen comes from a study of cytomegalovirus exposure and HLA in healthy donors. Background on the study: Clustering assigned 70% to 90% of the roughly 430 genotyped donors to the Caucasian-associated ancestry cluster.

The PCR employed 60 Vbeta primers together with 13 Jbeta primers. TCRdb's copy holds only in-frame clones and misses some; the assay was immunoSEQ multiplex PCR. Recorded for this sample: fewer than 130,000 clones. Germline V gene sequence: CDR1 PRHDT, CDR2 FYEKMQ (reference sequence). V was cut by 3 bases and J by 4 bases, with 12 bases left in between. The CDR3 runs 14 residues. General study points: The investigators catalogued under 200 TCR beta chains as cytomegalovirus-associated.

The sequence was collected from a man in his forties or fifties in good health and CMV-seronegative. The sequencing input was PBMCs. The rearrangement links TRBV13 to TRBJ2-5; D is perhaps TRBD2 (6 bases). The CDR3 DNA sequence: TGTGCCAGCAGCTTGGGACCCGGGGGAGAGACCCAGTACTTC. Amino acid sequence: CASSLGPGGETQYF.